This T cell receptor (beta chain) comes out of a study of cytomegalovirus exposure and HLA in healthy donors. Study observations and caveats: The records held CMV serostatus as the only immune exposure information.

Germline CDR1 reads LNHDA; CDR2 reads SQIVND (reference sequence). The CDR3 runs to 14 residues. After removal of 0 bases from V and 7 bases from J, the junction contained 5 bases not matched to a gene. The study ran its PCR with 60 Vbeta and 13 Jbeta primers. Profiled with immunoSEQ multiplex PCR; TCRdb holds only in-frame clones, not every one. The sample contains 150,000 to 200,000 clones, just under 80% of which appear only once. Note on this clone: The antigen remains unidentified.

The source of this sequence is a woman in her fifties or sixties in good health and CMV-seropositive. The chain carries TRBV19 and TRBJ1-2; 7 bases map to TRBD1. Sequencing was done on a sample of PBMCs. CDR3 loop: CASSIDPAGGGYTF. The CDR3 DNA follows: TGTGCCAGTAGTATAGATCCAGCAGGGGGTGGCTACACCTTC.